This T cell receptor (beta chain) is from a study of patients and donors after allogeneic stem cell transplantation. TCRdb re-called the RT-PCR reads with MiXCR, one entry per CDR3 protein. The repertoire includes about a million distinct CDR3 sequences, roughly 17% of them detected once, and roughly 6% sits in the top ten. V was trimmed by 1 base and J by 1 base, leaving 16 bases between them. Germline V gene data show CDR1 as LGHDT and CDR2 as YNNKEL (reference sequence). CDR3 length: 17 amino acids. The material sequenced was blood, either unsorted or a sorted T cell fraction (not recorded which). The receptor's source is a human donor who was either an allogeneic HSCT recipient or a stem cell or donor lymphocyte infusion donor (not recorded which). It is not recorded whose cells these are; they may come from a transplant donor. The genes are TRBV3-1 and TRBJ2-5, with D perhaps matching TRBD2 (6 bases). CDR3 protein: CASSQGFGSEVQETQYF. Here the CDR3 DNA reads TGTGCCAGCAGCCAAGGATTCGGGAGTGAGGTCCAAGAGACCCAGTACTTC.